Reported below is one T cell receptor (beta chain). The sample comes from a study of blood T cell repertoires in COVID-19. Germline assignment: CDR1 KGHSH and CDR2 LQKENI. The CDR3 sequence is 14 residues long. V was clipped by 5 bases and J by 5 bases, with 12 bases between them. Some clones are missing from TCRdb's copy, which holds only in-frame ones; the method was immunoSEQ multiplex PCR. The table has roughly 250,000 clones, about 80% seen once. The sequenced sample consisted of peripheral blood. This sequence joins TRBV18 and TRBJ1-4, with a weak D call TRBD1 (5 bases). The origin of this receptor is an older person with COVID-19, enrolled during active disease. The CDR3 sequence: CASSSQGRNEKLFF. In DNA, the CDR3 is TGTGCCAGCTCATCCCAGGGCAGGAATGAAAAACTGTTTTTT.